This T cell receptor (beta chain) comes out of a study of blood T cell repertoires in COVID-19. Germline-derived CDR1 and CDR2 are MDHEN and SYDVKM. With 3 bases removed from V and 6 bases from J, the gap between germline ends came to 12 bases. This CDR3 has 14 residues. Participants had their cohort set by participant-reported clinical history. Using immunoSEQ multiplex PCR, the repertoire was profiled, and TCRdb retains in-frame clones only, with some absent. The sample includes more than 150,000 clones, 82% of them seen just once. The specimen sequenced was PBMCs or T cells enriched from blood (not recorded which). The chain is built from TRBV28 and TRBJ1-5, with D possibly TRBD1 on 6 matching bases. This clonotype was sampled from a man aged 35-49 years who had recovered from COVID-19. The CDR3 DNA follows: TGTGCCAGCAGTTTGGGGGCAGGGCGTCAGCCCCAGCATTTT. Residues: CASSLGAGRQPQHF.